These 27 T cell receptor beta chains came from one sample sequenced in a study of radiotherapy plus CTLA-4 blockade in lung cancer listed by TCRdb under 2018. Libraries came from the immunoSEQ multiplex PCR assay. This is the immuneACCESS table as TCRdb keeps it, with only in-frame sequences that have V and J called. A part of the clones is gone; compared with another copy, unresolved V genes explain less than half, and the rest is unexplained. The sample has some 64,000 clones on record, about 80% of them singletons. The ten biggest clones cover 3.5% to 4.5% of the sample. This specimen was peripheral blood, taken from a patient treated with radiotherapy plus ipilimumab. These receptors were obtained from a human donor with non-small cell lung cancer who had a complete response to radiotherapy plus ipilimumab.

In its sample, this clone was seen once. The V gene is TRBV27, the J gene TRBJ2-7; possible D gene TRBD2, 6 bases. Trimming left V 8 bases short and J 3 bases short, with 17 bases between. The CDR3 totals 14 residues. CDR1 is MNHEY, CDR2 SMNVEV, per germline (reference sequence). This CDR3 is CASRHRRESYEQYF. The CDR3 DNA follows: TGTGCCAGCCGACATAGGAGGGAAAGCTACGAGCAGTACTTC.

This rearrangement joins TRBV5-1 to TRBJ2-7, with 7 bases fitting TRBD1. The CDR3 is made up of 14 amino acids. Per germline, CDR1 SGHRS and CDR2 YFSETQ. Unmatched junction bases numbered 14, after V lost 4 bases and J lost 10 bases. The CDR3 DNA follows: TGCGCCAGCAGCCAAGGGGGCAGGGCTAAGAGCCAGTACTTC. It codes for CASSQGGRAKSQYF. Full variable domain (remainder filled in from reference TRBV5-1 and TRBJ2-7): KAGVTQTPRYLIKTRGQQVTLSCSPISGHRSVSWYQQTPGQGLQFLFEYFSETQRNKGNFPGRFSGRQFSNSRSEMNVSTLELGDSALYLCASSQGGRAKSQYFGPGTRLTVT.

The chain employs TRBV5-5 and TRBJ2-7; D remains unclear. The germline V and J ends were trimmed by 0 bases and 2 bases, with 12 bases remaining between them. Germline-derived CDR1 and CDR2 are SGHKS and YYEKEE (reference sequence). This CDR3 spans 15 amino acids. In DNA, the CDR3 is TGTGCCAGCAGCTTGGTTTCCAGTCCCCCCTACGAGCAGTACTTC. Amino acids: CASSLVSSPPYEQYF.

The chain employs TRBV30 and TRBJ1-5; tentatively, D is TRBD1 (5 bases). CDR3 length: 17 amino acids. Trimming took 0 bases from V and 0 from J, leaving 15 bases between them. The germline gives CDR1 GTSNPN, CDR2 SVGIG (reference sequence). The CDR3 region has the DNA TGTGCCTGGAGTGTAAGGGGCGGACTGGCTAGCAATCAGCCCCAGCATTTT. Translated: CAWSVRGGLASNQPQHF.

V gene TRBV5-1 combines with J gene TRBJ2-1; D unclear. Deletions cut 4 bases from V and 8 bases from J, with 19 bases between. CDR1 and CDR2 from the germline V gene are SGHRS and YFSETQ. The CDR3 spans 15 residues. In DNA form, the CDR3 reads TGCGCCAGCAGCCGGGCCCTCTATGAAGGTGATGAGCAGTTCTTC. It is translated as CASSRALYEGDEQFF.

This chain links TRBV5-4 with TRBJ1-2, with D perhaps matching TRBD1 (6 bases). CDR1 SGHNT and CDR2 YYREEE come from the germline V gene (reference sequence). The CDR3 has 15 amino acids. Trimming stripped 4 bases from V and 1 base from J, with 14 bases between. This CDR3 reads CASSPSGRGNYGYTF. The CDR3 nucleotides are TGTGCCAGCAGCCCGTCGGGCAGGGGTAACTATGGCTACACCTTC. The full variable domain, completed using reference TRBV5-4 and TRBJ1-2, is ETGVTQSPTHLIKTRGQQVTLRCSSQSGHNTVSWYQQALGQGPQFIFQYYREEENGRGNFPPRFSGLQFPNYSSELNVNALELDDSALYLCASSPSGRGNYGYTFGSGTRLTVV.

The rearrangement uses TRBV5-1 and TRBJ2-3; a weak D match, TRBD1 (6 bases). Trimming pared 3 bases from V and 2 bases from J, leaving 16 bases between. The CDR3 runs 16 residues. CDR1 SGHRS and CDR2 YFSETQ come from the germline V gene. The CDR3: CASSSGVDITTDTQYF. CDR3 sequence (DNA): TGCGCCAGCAGCTCAGGGGTGGATATCACCACAGATACGCAGTATTTT.

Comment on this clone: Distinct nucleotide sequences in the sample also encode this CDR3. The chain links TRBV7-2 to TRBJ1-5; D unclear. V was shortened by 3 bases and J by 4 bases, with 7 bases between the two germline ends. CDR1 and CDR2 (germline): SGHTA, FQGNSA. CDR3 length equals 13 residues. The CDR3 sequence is CASSLERNQPQHF. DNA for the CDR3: TGTGCCAGCAGCTTGGAGAGAAATCAGCCCCAGCATTTT.

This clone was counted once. CDR3 sequence (DNA): TGCGCCAGCAGCCAAGAGGACAGGTACAATGAGCAGTTCTTC. Protein sequence: CASSQEDRYNEQFF. V gene TRBV4-3 combines with J gene TRBJ2-1; 7 positions match TRBD1. The CDR3 has 14 amino acids. The V segment lost 0 bases and the J segment 4 bases; nucleotides outside the gene matches: 0. Germline values: CDR1 LGHNA, CDR2 YSLEER.

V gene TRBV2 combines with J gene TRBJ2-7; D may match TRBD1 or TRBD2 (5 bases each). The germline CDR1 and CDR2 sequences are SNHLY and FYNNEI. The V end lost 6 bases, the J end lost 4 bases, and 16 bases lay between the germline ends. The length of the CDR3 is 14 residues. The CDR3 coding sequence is TGTGCCAGCAGGGCCGGGACGGCCTTATACGAGCAGTACTTC. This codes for CASRAGTALYEQYF.

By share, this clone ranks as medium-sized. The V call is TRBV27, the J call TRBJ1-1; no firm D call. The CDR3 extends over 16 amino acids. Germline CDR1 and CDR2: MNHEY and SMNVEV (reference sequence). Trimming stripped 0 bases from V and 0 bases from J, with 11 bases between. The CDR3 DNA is TGTGCCAGCAGTTTATCGTCAGCCTACCTGAACACTGAAGCTTTCTTT. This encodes CASSLSSAYLNTEAFF.

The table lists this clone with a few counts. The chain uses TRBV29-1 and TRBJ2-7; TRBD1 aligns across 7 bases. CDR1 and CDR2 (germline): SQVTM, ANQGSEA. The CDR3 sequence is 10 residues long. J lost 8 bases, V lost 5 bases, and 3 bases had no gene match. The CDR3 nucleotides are TGCAGCGTTATGGACAGGCAGCAGTACTTC. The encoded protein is CSVMDRQQYF.

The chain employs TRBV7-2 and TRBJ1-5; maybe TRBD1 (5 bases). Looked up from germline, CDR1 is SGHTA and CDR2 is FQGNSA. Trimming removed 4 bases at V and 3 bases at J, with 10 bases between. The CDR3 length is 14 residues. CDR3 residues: CASSYDSNNQPQHF. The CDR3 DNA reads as TGTGCCAGCAGCTATGACAGTAACAATCAGCCCCAGCATTTT.

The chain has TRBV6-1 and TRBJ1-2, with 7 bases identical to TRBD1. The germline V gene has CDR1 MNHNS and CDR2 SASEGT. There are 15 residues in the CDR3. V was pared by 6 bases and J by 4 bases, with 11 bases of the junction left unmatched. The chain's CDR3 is CASSPTRQGAYGYTF. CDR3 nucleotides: TGTGCCAGCAGCCCGACCCGACAGGGTGCCTATGGCTACACCTTC.

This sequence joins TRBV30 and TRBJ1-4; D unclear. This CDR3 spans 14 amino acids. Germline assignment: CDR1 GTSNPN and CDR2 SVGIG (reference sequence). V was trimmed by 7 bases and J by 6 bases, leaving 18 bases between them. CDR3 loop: CASNPGSVDEKLFF. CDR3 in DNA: TGTGCCTCGAACCCGGGGAGCGTCGATGAAAAACTGTTTTTT.

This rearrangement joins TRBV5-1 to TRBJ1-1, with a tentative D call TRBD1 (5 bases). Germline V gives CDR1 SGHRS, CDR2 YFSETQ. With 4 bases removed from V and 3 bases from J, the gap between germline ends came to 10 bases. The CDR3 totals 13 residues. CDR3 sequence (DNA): TGCGCCAGCAGCCTGGGGCCCTACACTGAAGCTTTCTTT. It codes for CASSLGPYTEAFF.

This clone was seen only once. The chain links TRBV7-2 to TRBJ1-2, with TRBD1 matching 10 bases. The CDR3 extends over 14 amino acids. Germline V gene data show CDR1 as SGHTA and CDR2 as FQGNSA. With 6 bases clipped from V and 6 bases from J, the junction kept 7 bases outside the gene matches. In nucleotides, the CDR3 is TGTGCCAGCAGTCGGGACAGGGGCGTCGATGGCTACACCTTC. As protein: CASSRDRGVDGYTF.

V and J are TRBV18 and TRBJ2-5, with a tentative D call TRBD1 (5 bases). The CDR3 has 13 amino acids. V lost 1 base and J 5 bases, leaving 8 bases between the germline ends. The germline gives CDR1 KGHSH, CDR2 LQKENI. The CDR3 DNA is TGTGCCAGCTCACCACAAAGGGGTGAGACCCAGTACTTC. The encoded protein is CASSPQRGETQYF.

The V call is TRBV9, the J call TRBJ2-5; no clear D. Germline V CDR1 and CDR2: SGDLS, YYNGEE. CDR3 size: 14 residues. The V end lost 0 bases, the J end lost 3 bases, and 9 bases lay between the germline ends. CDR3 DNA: TGTGCCAGCAGCGTAGGAGACTTTGAAGAGACCCAGTACTTC. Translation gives CASSVGDFEETQYF.

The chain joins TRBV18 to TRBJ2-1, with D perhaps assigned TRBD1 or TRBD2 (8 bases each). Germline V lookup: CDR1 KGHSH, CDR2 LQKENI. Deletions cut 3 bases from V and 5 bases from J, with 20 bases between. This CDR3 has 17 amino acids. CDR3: CASSPNPGGTGDNEQFF. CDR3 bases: TGTGCCAGCTCACCGAATCCGGGAGGGACAGGCGACAATGAGCAGTTCTTC.

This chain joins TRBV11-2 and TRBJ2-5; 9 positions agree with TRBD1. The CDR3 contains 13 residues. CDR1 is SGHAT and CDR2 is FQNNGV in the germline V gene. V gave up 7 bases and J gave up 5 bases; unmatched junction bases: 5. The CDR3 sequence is CASKPTGGETQYF. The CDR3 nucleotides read TGTGCCAGCAAACCGACAGGGGGTGAGACCCAGTACTTC.

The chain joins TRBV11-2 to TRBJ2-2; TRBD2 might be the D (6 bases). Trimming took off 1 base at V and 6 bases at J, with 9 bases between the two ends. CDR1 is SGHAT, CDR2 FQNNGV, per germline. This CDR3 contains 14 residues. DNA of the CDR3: TGTGCCAGCAGCTTAGTAGCGGTCCCCGGGGAGCTGTTTTTT. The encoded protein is CASSLVAVPGELFF.

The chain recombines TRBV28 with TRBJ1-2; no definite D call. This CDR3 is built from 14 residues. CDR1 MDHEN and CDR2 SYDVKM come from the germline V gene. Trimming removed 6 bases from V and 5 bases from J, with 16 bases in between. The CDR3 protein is CASSGRGQEYGYTF. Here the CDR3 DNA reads TGTGCCAGCAGCGGGCGGGGTCAAGAATATGGCTACACCTTC.

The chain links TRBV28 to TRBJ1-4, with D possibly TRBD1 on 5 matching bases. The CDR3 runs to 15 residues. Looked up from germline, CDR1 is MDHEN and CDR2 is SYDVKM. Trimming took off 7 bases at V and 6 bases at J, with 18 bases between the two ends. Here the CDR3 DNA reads TGTGCCAGCACCCTACCCGGGACCGCCGATGAAAAACTGTTTTTT. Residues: CASTLPGTADEKLFF.

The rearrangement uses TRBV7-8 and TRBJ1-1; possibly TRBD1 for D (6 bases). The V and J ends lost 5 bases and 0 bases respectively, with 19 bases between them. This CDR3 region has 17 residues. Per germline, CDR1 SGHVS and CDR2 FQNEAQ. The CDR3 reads CASSTRKGGSLNTEAFF. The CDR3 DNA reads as TGTGCCAGCAGCACCCGGAAGGGGGGTAGCCTGAACACTGAAGCTTTCTTT.

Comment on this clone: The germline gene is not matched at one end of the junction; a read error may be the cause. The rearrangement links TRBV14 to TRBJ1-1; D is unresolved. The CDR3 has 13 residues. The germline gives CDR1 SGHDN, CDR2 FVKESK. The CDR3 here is CASSQWLKTEAFF. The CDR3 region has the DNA TGTGCCAGCAGCCAATGGCTGAAAACTGAAGCTTTCTTT.

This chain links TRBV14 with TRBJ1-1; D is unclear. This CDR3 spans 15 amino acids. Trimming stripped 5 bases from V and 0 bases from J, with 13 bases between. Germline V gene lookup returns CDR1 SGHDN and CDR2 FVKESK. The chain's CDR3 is CASSVFGDMNTEAFF. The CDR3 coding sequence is TGTGCCAGCAGCGTTTTCGGGGATATGAACACTGAAGCTTTCTTT.